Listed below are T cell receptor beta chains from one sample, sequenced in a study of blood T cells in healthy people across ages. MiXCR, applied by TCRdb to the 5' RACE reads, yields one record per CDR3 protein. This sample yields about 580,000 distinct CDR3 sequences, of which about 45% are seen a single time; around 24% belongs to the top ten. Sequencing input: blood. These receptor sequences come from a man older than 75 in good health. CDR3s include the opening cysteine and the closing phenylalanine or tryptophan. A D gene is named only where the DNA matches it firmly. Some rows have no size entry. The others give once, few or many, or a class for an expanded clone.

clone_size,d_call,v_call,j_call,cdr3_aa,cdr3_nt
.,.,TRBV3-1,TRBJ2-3,CASSQVPRTDTSTDTQYF,TGTGCCAGCAGCCAAGTCCCTAGGACAGACACAAGCACAGATACGCAGTATTTT
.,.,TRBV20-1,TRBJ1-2,CSATPGPTFYGHTF,TGCAGTGCTACTCCGGGACCCACTTTCTATGGCCACACCTTC
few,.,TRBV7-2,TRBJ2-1,CASSFGGVGRNEQFF,TGTGCCAGCAGCTTTGGTGGCGTGGGCCGGAATGAGCAGTTCTTC
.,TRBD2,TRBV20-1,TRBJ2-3,CSATERGKITDTQYF,TGCAGTGCCACCGAGCGGGGGAAAATCACAGATACGCAGTATTTT
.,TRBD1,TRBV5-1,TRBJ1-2,CASSDNRGDLYGYTF,TGCGCCAGCAGTGATAACAGGGGCGACCTCTATGGCTACACCTTC
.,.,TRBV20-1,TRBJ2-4,CSARDPRVVKNIQYF,TGCAGTGCTCGGGACCCTCGCGTCGTCAAAAACATTCAGTACTTC
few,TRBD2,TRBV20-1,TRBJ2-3,CSARDGGRAPQYF,TGCAGTGCTAGAGATGGGGGGAGGGCTCCGCAGTATTTT
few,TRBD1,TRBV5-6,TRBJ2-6,CASSPRTGSESGANVLTF,TGTGCCAGCAGCCCAAGGACAGGGAGTGAATCTGGGGCCAACGTCCTGACTTTC
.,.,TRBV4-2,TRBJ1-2,CASSPGLGGYTF,TGTGCCAGCAGCCCCGGGCTGGGAGGCTACACCTTC
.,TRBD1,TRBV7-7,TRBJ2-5,CASSPQGIETQYF,TGTGCTAGCAGCCCACAGGGGATAGAGACCCAGTACTTC